The next 13 T cell receptor beta chains were all read from a single sample in a study of regulatory T cells in long-lasting Graves disease (dated by TCRdb to about 2021). Libraries were constructed by multiplex PCR. These reads were obtained on an Illumina HiSeq 4000. TCR beta libraries were built with iRepertoire HTBI primers and Arm-PCR amplification of CDR3 regions. Using fastp at Q25 and MiXCR, TCRdb reprocessed the public reads and kept productive beta chains. Each CDR3 protein appears once, grouped with its most common genes and DNA. In all, the sample holds 600,000 to 800,000 distinct CDR3 sequences, and roughly 30% of those were seen once. The ten most abundant clones make up around 42% of the sample. The time point label for this specimen denotes: persistent/refractory GD, antithyroid drugs over 5 years with positive TRAb. For both TCR sequencing and RNA sequencing, RNA was extracted from PBMCs in TRIzol.

Specimen: peripheral blood mononuclear cells (PBMCs), collected when the disease was refractory, from a patient treated with antithyroid drugs. The receptors stem from a female donor with Graves disease.

The chain carries TRBV6-2 or TRBV6-3 and TRBJ2-1; D unresolved. The V gene's germline CDR1 is MNHEY and CDR2 SVGEGT. Trimming took 2 bases from V and 6 from J, leaving 2 bases between them. The CDR3 loop spans 11 amino acids. DNA of the CDR3: TGTGCCAGCAGTTACCCCAATGAGCAGTTCTTC. This sequence encodes CASSYPNEQFF.

This clonotype was found many times. V gene TRBV2 combines with J gene TRBJ1-5, with D possibly TRBD1 on 5 matching bases. The CDR3 length is 15 residues. Germline V lookup: CDR1 SNHLY, CDR2 FYNNEI. Trimming took 5 bases from V and 0 from J, leaving 11 bases between them. CDR3 amino acids: CASSTGGTSNQPQHF. CDR3 DNA sequence: TGTGCCAGCAGTACGGGAGGGACTAGCAATCAGCCCCAGCATTTT.

The chain uses TRBV20-1 and TRBJ1-2, with 7 nucleotides matching TRBD1. Germline CDR1 and CDR2: DFQATT and SNEGSKA (reference sequence). This CDR3 spans 19 amino acids. Trimming cost V 3 bases and J 3 bases; bases outside gene matches: 22. DNA of the CDR3: TGCAGTGCTAGGGAGAAAGTGATTCGATTGACAGGGAAAGACTATGGCTACACCTTC. It encodes CSAREKVIRLTGKDYGYTF.

The CDR3 region has the DNA TGTGCCAGCAGTTACGGCGACAGGAGAATCGACACTGAAGCTTTCTTT. Protein: CASSYGDRRIDTEAFF. The chain is built from TRBV6-5 and TRBJ1-1, with D possibly TRBD1 on 6 matching bases. CDR1 MNHEY and CDR2 SVGAGI come from the germline V gene. Trimming took off 2 bases at V and 3 bases at J, with 16 bases between the two ends. This CDR3 region has 16 residues.

This chain connects TRBV5-5 to TRBJ2-7; D ambiguous. The CDR3 runs to 14 residues. V was clipped by 2 bases and J by 2 bases, with 11 bases between them. Germline V lookup: CDR1 SGHKS, CDR2 YYEKEE (reference sequence). The CDR3 spells CASSFSSSPYEQYF. CDR3 nucleotide sequence: TGTGCCAGCAGCTTTTCCAGTTCCCCCTACGAGCAGTACTTC.

The rearrangement uses TRBV28 and TRBJ2-7, with D tentatively TRBD2 (5 bases). The CDR3 has 11 amino acids. With 5 bases removed from V and 8 bases from J, the gap between germline ends came to 10 bases. In germline, CDR1 is MDHEN, CDR2 SYDVKM. The CDR3 nucleotides are TGTGCCAGCAGTCCCCCGGGGAAGCAGTACTTC. Residues: CASSPPGKQYF. The entire variable domain, with the rest obtained from reference TRBV28 and TRBJ2-7, is as follows: DVKVTQSSRYLVKRTGEKVFLECVQDMDHENMFWYRQDPGLGLRLIYFSYDVKMKEKGDIPEGYSVSREKKERFSLILESASTNQTSMYLCASSPPGKQYFGPGTRLTVT.

Many counts were recorded for this clonotype. This chain uses TRBV11-2 with TRBJ1-4, with 7 nucleotides matching TRBD1. V shed 4 bases, J shed 6 bases, and the junction held 8 bases outside the gene matches. The CDR3 consists of 15 residues. CDR1 SGHAT and CDR2 FQNNGV come from the germline V gene. CDR3 sequence (DNA): TGTGCCAGCAGCTCTACAGGGGAAAGCGATGAAAAACTGTTTTTT. It encodes CASSSTGESDEKLFF.

This clonotype showed up many times. This chain uses TRBV11-2 with TRBJ2-2; D unresolved. The V gene lost 3 bases and the J gene lost 11 bases, with 13 bases spanning the gap. Germline CDR1 is SGHAT and CDR2 is FQNNGV. This CDR3 contains 13 residues. The DNA of the CDR3 is TGTGCCAGCAGCTTCGGGCTGGGCTTTGAGCTGTTTTTT. Protein product: CASSFGLGFELFF.

This clonotype was detected only a few times. The V gene is TRBV7-2, the J gene TRBJ2-7; 10 bases fit TRBD2. The germline gives CDR1 SGHTA, CDR2 FQGNSA. V trimming: 4 bases; J trimming: 5 bases; junction bases outside the gene matches: 17. The CDR3 length is 18 residues. The DNA for the CDR3 is TGTGCCAGCAGCTCGCCGGGACTAGCGTTCACCAGTGGCGACGAGCAGTACTTC. Amino acids: CASSSPGLAFTSGDEQYF.

Ten or more counts support this clonotype. V gene TRBV28 combines with J gene TRBJ1-1, with D possibly matching TRBD1 (6 bases). This CDR3 contains 13 residues. The V gene's germline CDR1 is MDHEN and CDR2 SYDVKM. Trimming took off 1 base at V and 6 bases at J, with 9 bases between the two ends. CDR3 DNA: TGTGCCAGCAGTTTATACAGGGTCCCTGAAGCTTTCTTT. Translation: CASSLYRVPEAFF.

V and J are TRBV11-2 and TRBJ2-7; 9 bases match TRBD1. Germline assignment: CDR1 SGHAT and CDR2 FQNNGV. V lost 5 bases to trimming and J lost 6 bases; unmatched junction nucleotides: 11. There are 15 residues in the CDR3. For the CDR3, the DNA is TGTGCCAGCAGCGAACGTTACGGGACAGGGAGCGAGCAGTACTTC. Protein product: CASSERYGTGSEQYF. Complete variable domain (other parts from reference TRBV11-2 and TRBJ2-7): EAGVAQSPRYKIIEKRQSVAFWCNPISGHATLYWYQQILGQGPKLLIQFQNNGVVDDSQLPKDRFSAERLKGVDSTLKIQPAKLEDSAVYLCASSERYGTGSEQYFGPGTRLTVT.

In its sample, this clonotype was seen a few times. V and J are TRBV19 and TRBJ1-5; 7 positions agree with TRBD1. CDR3 length: 12 amino acids. The V gene's germline CDR1 is LNHDA and CDR2 SQIVND (reference sequence). The V segment lost 7 bases and the J segment 9 bases; nucleotides outside the gene matches: 6. CDR3 bases: TGTGCCAGTACCCGGACAGGTCGGCCCCAGCATTTT. Residues: CASTRTGRPQHF.

This clonotype was recorded many times. The chain has TRBV28 and TRBJ1-6, with D maybe TRBD1 (6 bases). V was shortened by 2 bases and J by 8 bases, with 10 bases between the two germline ends. Germline V gene lookup returns CDR1 MDHEN and CDR2 SYDVKM. The CDR3 spans 14 residues. As DNA, the CDR3 is TGTGCCAGCAGTTTAGGAAGGGGGGATTCACCCCTCCACTTT. Its translation is CASSLGRGDSPLHF.